This TCR beta chain originates from a study of persistence of HIV-infected CD4 T cells. Nonspecific anti-CD3/anti-CD28 bead stimulation represents the broad CD4+ T cell repertoire. Sorting of responding CD4+ T cells relied on upregulated CD40 ligand together with CD69. Plasma HIV-1 RNA stayed below 50 copies/mL for at least 4 years. For around 19 hours, CD8-depleted PBMCs received anti-CD28/CD49d costimulation, a CD40-blocking antibody and enfuvirtide. The CDR3 consists of 16 residues. CDR1 is MNHEY and CDR2 is SVGAGI in the germline V gene. V lost 4 bases to trimming and J lost 2 bases, with 18 bases between them. This was the immunoSEQ version 4 assay in survey mode. Produced via immunoSEQ multiplex PCR; TCRdb's table is partial and in-frame only. Altogether 43,000 or so clones are present, roughly 90% being singletons, with the ten largest covering just over 1%. Only a few counts were recorded for this clone. Its antigen is unknown.

The chain couples TRBV6-5 to TRBJ2-7; D might be TRBD2 (6 bases). This receptor was taken from an adult man with HIV who was CMV-seropositive. Sequenced material: CD4+ T cells sorted from PBMCs after approximately 19-hour stimulation, taken from a patient who received antiretroviral therapy. The CDR3, as DNA: TGTGCCAGCAGTTCCCATTCCGGGACTCTTACCTACGAGCAGTACTTC. Translation gives CASSSHSGTLTYEQYF.